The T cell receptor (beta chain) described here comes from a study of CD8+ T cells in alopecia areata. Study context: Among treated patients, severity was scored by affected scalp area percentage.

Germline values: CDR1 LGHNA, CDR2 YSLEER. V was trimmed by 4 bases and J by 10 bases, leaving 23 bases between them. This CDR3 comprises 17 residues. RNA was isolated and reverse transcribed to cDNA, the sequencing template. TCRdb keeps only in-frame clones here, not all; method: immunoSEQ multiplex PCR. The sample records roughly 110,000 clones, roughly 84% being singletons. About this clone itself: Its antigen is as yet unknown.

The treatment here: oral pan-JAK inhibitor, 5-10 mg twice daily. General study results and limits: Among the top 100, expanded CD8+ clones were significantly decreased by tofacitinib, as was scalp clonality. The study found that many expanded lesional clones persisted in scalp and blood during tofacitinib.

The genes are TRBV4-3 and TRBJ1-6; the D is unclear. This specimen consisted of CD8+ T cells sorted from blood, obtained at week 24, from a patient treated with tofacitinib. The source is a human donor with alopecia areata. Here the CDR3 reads CASSLVVFLGGRSPLHF. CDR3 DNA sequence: TGCGCCAGCAGCCTCGTGGTTTTTCTCGGAGGACGATCACCCCTCCACTTT.